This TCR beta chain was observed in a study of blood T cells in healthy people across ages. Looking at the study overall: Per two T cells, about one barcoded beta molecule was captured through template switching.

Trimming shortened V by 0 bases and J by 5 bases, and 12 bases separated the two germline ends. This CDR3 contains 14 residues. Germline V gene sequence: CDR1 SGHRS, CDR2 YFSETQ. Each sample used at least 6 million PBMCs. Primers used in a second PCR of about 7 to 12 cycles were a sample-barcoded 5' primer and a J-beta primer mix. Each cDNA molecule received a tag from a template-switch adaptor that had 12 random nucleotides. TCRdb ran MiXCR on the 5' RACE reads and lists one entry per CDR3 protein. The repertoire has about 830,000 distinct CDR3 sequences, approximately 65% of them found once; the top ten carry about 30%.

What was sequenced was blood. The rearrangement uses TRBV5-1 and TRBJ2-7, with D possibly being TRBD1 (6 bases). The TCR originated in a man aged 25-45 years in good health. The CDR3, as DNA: TGCGCCAGCAGCTTGGAAGGACAGCTGGACGAGCAGTACTTC. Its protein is CASSLEGQLDEQYF.